This entry lists 5 T cell receptor beta chains sequenced from one sample in a study of identical twins. TCRdb called the 5' RACE reads again in MiXCR, with one record for every CDR3 protein. The repertoire holds some 1,700,000 distinct CDR3 sequences, with about 31% as singletons. Specimen: cord blood. These receptors all come from a newborn girl in good health.

The CDR3 DNA sequence: TGCGCCAGCAGCTTGTCTAGCGGGAGGGCCGTAGTCTCCAAGGTCTACAATGAGCAGTTCTTC. Its translation: CASSLSSGRAVVSKVYNEQFF. The chain uses TRBV5-1 and TRBJ2-1, with 12 bases aligning to TRBD2. CDR3 length equals 21 residues. The germline gives CDR1 SGHRS, CDR2 YFSETQ. Trimming removed 1 base from V and 3 bases from J; junction bases left unmatched: 17.

V usage is TRBV5-1 and J usage is TRBJ1-2; a weak D match, TRBD1 (6 bases). From germline, CDR1 is SGHRS and CDR2 YFSETQ. The CDR3 runs to 16 residues. V lost 4 bases and J lost 5, with 21 bases in between. The CDR3 loop is CASSPTAEGGLYGYTF. As DNA, the CDR3 is TGCGCCAGCAGCCCGACGGCCGAGGGGGGATTGTATGGCTACACCTTC.

The rearrangement uses TRBV20-1 and TRBJ1-2; unclear D gene. This CDR3 is 15 amino acids long. Trimming took 3 bases from V and 1 from J, leaving 15 bases between them. Germline V CDR1 and CDR2: DFQATT, SNEGSKA (reference sequence). CDR3 amino acids: CSASSGFGGNYGYTF. CDR3 in DNA: TGCAGTGCTAGTTCGGGGTTCGGTGGTAACTATGGCTACACCTTC.

This clonotype was seen more than once but under ten times. V gene TRBV12-3 or TRBV12-4 combines with J gene TRBJ1-1, with 9 bases identical to TRBD1. After removal of 4 bases from V and 7 bases from J, the junction contained 4 bases not matched to a gene. This CDR3 is 13 amino acids long. CDR3 DNA sequence: TGTGCCAGCAGTTGGGACAGGGTTGGTGAAGCTTTCTTT. Its translation is CASSWDRVGEAFF.

The CDR3 DNA reads TGTGCCAGCAGGACGCTGACAGGGAGTAAGGGCTACACTGAAGCTTTCTTT. Translation gives CASRTLTGSKGYTEAFF. The chain is built from TRBV6-1 and TRBJ1-1, with 7 bases that match TRBD1. CDR1 and CDR2 from the germline V gene are MNHNS and SASEGT. CDR3 size: 17 residues. V lost 6 bases, J lost 3 bases, and 16 bases stayed unmatched.